This T cell receptor (beta chain) comes out of a study of breast tumors, draining lymph nodes, adjacent tissues. Samples came from axillary lymph nodes draining the breast cancer. Study-wide results and caveats: Luminal-like breast cancer showed significantly greater tumor-nontumor repertoire similarity than basal-like breast cancer did. Compared with lymph nodes, tumors were less diverse; compared with nontumor tissue, more.

TCRdb redid the calling of the multiplex PCR reads with MiXCR, one entry per CDR3 protein. The table lists 200,000 or so distinct CDR3 sequences, about 32% of them singletons, with about 4.3% in the top ten. The table lists this clonotype with many counts. As yet, its antigen is unknown. This TCR was recovered from a female donor with breast cancer. Some clones in this sample may be carry-over from other donors' samples. Sample: axillary lymph node tissue.

The CDR3 is CASSYLAGYNEQFF. In DNA, the CDR3 is TGTGCCAGCAGTTACCTAGCGGGCTACAATGAGCAGTTCTTC. This chain joins TRBV6-6 and TRBJ2-1; 8 bases line up with TRBD2. CDR1 MNHNY and CDR2 SVGAGI come from the germline V gene (reference sequence). CDR3 length equals 14 residues. Unmatched junction bases numbered 0, after V lost 2 bases and J lost 3 bases.